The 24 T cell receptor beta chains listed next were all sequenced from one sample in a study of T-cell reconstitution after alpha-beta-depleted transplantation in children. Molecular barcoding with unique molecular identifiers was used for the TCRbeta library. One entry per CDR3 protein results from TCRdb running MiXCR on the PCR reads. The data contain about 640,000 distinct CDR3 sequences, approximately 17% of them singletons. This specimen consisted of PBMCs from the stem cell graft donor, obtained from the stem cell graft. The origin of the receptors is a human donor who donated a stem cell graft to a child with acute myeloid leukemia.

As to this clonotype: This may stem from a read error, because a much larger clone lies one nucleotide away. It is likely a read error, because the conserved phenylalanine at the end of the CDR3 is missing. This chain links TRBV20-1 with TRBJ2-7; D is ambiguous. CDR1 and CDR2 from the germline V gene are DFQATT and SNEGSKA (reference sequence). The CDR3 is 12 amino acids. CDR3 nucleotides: TGCAGCGCCACCGGTCTGGGCGACGAGCAGTACGGC. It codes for CSATGLGDEQYG.

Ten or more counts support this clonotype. The CDR3 reads CSAINPLSRGAKNIQYF. CDR3 DNA sequence: TGCAGTGCTATTAATCCCCTTAGCCGGGGGGCCAAAAACATTCAGTACTTC. The chain uses TRBV20-1 and TRBJ2-4, with D maybe TRBD2 (6 bases). Per germline, CDR1 DFQATT and CDR2 SNEGSKA (reference sequence). V lost 4 bases to trimming and J lost 1 base, with 20 bases between them. The CDR3 is 17 residues long.

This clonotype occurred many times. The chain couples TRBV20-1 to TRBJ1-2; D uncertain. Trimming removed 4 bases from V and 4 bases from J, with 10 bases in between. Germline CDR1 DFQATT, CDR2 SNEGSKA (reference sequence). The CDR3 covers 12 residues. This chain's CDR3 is CSAIATVYGYTF. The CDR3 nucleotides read TGCAGTGCTATCGCTACTGTCTATGGCTACACCTTC.

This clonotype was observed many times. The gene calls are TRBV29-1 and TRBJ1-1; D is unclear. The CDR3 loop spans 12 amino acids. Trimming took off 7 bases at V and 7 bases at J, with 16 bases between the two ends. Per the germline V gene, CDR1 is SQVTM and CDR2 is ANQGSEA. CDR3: CSGGPGWGEAFF. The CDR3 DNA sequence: TGCAGCGGCGGCCCTGGGTGGGGTGAAGCTTTCTTT.

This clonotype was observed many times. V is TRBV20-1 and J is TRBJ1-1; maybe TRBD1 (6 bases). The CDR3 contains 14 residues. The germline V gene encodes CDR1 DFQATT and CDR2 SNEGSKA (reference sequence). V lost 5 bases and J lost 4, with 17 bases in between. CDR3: CSAYRRGGGTEAFF. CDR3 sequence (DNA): TGCAGTGCTTACCGCAGGGGAGGGGGCACTGAAGCTTTCTTT.

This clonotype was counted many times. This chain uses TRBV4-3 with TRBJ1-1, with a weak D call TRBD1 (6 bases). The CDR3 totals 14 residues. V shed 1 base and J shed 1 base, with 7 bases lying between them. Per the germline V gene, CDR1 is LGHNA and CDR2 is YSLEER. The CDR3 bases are TGCGCCAGCAGCCAAGGGGGACAGAACACTGAAGCTTTCTTT. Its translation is CASSQGGQNTEAFF.

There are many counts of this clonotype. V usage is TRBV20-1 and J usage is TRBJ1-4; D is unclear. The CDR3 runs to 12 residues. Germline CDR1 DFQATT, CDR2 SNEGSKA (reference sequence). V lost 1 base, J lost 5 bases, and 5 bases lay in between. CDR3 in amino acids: CSARAGNEKLFF. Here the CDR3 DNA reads TGCAGTGCTAGAGCCGGGAATGAAAAACTGTTTTTT.

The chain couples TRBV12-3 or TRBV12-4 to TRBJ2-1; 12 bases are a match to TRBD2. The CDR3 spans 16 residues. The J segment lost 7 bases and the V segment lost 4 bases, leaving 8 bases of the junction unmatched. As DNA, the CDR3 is TGTGCCAGCAGTTCCCAAACTAGCGGGGGGCGGAATGAGCAGTTCTTC. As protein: CASSSQTSGGRNEQFF.

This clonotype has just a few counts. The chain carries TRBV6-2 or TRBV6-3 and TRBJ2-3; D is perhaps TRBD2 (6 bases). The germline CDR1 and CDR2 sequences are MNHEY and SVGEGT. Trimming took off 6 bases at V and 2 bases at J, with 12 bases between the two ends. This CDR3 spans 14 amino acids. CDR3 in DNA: TGTGCCAGCAGCTCGGGACTCTACACAGATACGCAGTATTTT. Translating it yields CASSSGLYTDTQYF.

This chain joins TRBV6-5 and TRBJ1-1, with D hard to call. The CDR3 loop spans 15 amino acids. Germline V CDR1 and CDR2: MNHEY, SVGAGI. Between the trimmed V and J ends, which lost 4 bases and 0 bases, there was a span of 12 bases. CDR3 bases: TGTGCCAGCAGTTCCCAGGAACACATGAACACTGAAGCTTTCTTT. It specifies CASSSQEHMNTEAFF.

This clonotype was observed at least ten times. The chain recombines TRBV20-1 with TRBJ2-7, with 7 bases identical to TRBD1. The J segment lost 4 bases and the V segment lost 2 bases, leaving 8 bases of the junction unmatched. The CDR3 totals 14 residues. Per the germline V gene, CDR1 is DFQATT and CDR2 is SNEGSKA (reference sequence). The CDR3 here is CSARRQGSKYEQYV. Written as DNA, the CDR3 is TGCAGTGCTAGAAGACAGGGAAGTAAGTACGAGCAGTACGTC.

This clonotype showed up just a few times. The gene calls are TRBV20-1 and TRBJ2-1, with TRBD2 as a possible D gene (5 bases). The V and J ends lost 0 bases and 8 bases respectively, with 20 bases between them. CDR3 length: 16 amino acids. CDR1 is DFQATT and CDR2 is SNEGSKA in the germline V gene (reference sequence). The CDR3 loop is CSARDMRLALVDEQFF. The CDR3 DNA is TGCAGTGCTAGAGATATGCGGCTAGCCCTTGTCGATGAGCAGTTCTTC.

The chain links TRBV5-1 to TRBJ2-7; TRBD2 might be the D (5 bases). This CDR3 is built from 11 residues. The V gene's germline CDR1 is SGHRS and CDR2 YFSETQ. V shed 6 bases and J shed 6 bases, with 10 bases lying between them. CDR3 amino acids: CASTDYGEQYF. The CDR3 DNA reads TGCGCCAGCACCGACTACGGCGAGCAGTACTTC.

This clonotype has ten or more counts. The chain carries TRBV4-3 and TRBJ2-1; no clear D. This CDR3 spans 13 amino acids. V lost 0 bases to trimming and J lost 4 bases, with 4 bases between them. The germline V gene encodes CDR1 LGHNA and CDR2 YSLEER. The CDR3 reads CASSQERYNEQFF. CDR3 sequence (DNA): TGCGCCAGCAGCCAAGAAAGGTACAATGAGCAGTTCTTC.

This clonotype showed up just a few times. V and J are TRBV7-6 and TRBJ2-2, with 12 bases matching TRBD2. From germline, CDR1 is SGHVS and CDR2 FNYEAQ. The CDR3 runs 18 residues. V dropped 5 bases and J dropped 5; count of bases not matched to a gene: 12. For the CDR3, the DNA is TGTGCCAGCAGCCTTCGGACTAGCGGGGAAACACCAACCGGGGAGCTGTTTTTT. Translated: CASSLRTSGETPTGELFF.

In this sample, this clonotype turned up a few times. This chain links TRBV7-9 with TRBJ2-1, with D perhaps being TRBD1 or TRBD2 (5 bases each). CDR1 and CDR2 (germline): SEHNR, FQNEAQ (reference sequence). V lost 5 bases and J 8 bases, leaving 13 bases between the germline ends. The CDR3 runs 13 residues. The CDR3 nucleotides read TGTGCCAGCAGCCATCAGGGAGTCGATGAGCAGTTCTTC. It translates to CASSHQGVDEQFF.

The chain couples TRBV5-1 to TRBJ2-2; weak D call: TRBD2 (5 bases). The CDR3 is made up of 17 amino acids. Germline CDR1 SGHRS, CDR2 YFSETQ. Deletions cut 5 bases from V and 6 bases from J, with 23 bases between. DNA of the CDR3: TGCGCCAGCAGACTGAGGGAACGGGCCTTTGCAGCCGGGGAGCTGTTTTTT. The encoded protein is CASRLRERAFAAGELFF.

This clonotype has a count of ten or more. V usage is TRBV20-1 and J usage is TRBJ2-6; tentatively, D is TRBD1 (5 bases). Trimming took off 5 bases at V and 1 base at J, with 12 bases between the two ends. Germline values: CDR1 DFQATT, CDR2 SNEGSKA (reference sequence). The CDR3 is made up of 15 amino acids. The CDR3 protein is CSALKGASGANVLTF. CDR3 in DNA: TGCAGTGCTCTAAAAGGGGCGTCTGGGGCCAACGTCCTGACTTTC.

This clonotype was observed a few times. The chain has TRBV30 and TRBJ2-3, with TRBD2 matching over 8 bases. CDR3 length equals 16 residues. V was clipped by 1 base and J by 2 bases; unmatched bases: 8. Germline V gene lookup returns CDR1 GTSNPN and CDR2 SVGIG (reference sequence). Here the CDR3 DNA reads TGTGCCTGGAGTGCACCGGGACTAGTCCCCACAGATACGCAGTATTTT. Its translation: CAWSAPGLVPTDTQYF.

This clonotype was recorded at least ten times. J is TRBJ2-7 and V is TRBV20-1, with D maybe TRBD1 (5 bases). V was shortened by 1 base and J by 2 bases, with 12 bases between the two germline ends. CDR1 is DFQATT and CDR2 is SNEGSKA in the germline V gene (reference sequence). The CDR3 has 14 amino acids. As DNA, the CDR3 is TGCAGTGCTAGAGCATCGACAGTTCCCTACGAGCAGTACTTC. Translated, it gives CSARASTVPYEQYF.

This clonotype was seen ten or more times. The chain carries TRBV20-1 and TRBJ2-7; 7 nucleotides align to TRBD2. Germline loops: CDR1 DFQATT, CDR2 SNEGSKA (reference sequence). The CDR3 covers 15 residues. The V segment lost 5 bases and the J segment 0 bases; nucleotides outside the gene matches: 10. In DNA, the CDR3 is TGCAGTGCTCCCTTCGGTAGGGACTACTCCTACGAGCAGTACTTC. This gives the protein CSAPFGRDYSYEQYF.

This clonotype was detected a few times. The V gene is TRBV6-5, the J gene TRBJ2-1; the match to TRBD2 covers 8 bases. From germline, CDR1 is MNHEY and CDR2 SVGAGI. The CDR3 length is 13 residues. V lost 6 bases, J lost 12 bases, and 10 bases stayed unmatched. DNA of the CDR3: TGTGCCAGCAGCCCCACTAGCGGCCTGGGGCAGTTCTTC. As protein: CASSPTSGLGQFF.

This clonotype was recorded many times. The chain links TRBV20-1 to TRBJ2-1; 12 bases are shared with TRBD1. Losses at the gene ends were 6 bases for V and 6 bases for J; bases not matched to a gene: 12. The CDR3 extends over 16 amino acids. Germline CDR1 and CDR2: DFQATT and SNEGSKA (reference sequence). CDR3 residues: CSAPVNRDRGPNEQFF. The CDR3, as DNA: TGCAGTGCCCCCGTAAACCGGGACAGGGGGCCCAATGAGCAGTTCTTC.

This CDR3 is CASSWNRGQDTGELFF. In DNA form, the CDR3 reads TGTGCCAGCAGTTGGAACAGGGGGCAGGACACCGGGGAGCTGTTTTTT. This chain links TRBV28 with TRBJ2-2; TRBD1 matches 9 bases. There are 16 residues in the CDR3. Trimming at V came to 4 bases and at J to 3 bases, leaving 6 bases not matched to a gene. The germline CDR1 and CDR2 sequences are MDHEN and SYDVKM.